This T cell receptor beta chain was identified in a study of blood T cell repertoires in COVID-19 (TCRdb year 2020). Looking at the study overall: Samples covering the acute and convalescent phases of COVID-19 were provided by collaborators in the United States, Italy and Spain. Samples were obtained from the ongoing ImmuneRACE study (first 160 participants) and from about 1,300 subjects provided by 6 global collaborators. The material from the prospective study consisted of cDNA or gDNA derived from T cells, B-cell-depleted T cells, or PBMCs. Subjects who had been exposed to COVID-19, were actively infected with it, or had recovered from it provided the deeply sampled blood TCRbeta repertoires that made up the dataset. The repertoires were made available in a free public database intended to serve as a resource for research on the immune response to SARS-CoV-2. A de-identified subject ID, COVID-19 status, age in years and sex were almost always included in the sample metadata. Where available, HLA class I and class II types were taken from metadata supplied by the sample provider and were not determined by assay-based typing. Summary of the overall study and its limitations: The quantity of clinical and demographic metadata differed by source and by participant and was supplied without curation.

The CDR3 runs 13 residues from the cysteine to the phenylalanine. Just CDR3 DNA is preserved here, 39 bases in frame from base 1. The junction carries 8 bases between V and J, which are trimmed by 2 bases and 4 bases respectively. Based on the germline V gene, the CDR1 and CDR2 sequences are MGHRA and YSYEKL. With regard to this clone: There is no known antigen for this receptor. Base qualities are missing; no much larger clone stands one base away.

The immunoSEQ Assay, a bias-controlled multiplex PCR, was used to amplify TCRbeta CDR3 regions from genomic DNA. Per the authors' processing: The number of nucleated cells in each sample was estimated from the amplification of reference gene primers within the assay. To quantify the absolute abundance of each unique TCRbeta CDR3 rearrangement, sequence reads were collapsed and filtered. For each sample, productive Simpson clonality was calculated as the square root of Simpson's diversity index over productive rearrangements. In its TCRdb copy, this immuneACCESS table keeps in-frame sequences only and misses some clones. Where compared with another copy, unresolved V genes explain less than half of these, and the others have no known cause. V, J and clone size are taken as reported in that table, and D and trimming were inferred from the DNA itself. The sample records about 280,000 clones, over 75% of which are singletons. Almost 9.5% of the sample lies in the top ten.

Collaborating institutions collected whole blood in K2EDTA tubes following their own protocols. For TCRbeta analysis, collaborator samples were shipped as frozen whole blood, as isolated PBMCs, or as DNA extracted from either sample type. The specimen sequenced was peripheral blood. This receptor was identified in a man between 18 and 35 years old with active or convalescent COVID-19. The receptor chain draws on TRBV4-1 and TRBJ1-1; the D gene cannot be resolved reliably. The bases read TGCGCCAGCAGCCAACCTGGGCTCACTGAAGCTTTCTTT. The encoded protein is CASSQPGLTEAFF.